The clone carrying this T cell receptor (beta chain) appeared a few times. Each CDR3 protein gets one entry after TCRdb re-called the 5' RACE reads with MiXCR. The table lists tens of thousands of distinct CDR3 sequences, about 15% of them singletons. This record comes from a study of T cells of healthy individuals. Germline lookup yields CDR1 SGHAT and CDR2 FQNNGV. The V gene lost 3 bases and the J gene lost 3 bases, with 12 bases spanning the gap. This CDR3 is built from 15 residues. The chain links TRBV11-2 to TRBJ2-4; D might be TRBD2 (5 bases). This receptor was identified in a human donor in good health. CDR3: CASSFTRHVKNIQYF. CDR3 DNA sequence: TGTGCCAGCAGCTTTACTAGACATGTCAAAAACATTCAGTACTTC. The entire variable domain, with the rest obtained from reference TRBV11-2 and TRBJ2-4, is as follows: EAGVAQSPRYKIIEKRQSVAFWCNPISGHATLYWYQQILGQGPKLLIQFQNNGVVDDSQLPKDRFSAERLKGVDSTLKIQPAKLEDSAVYLCASSFTRHVKNIQYFGAGTRLSVL.